A selection of T cell receptor beta chains follows, all from one sample in a study of T cell responses to AZD1222 COVID-19 vaccine. Produced via immunoSEQ multiplex PCR; TCRdb's table is partial and in-frame only. Found here are 150,000 or so clones, 93% of them singletons; the top ten hold over 4%. Source: peripheral blood, taken on day 0 of AZD1222 vaccination. The receptors were sampled from an adult in good health. The CDR3 runs from the conserved cysteine through the conserved F or W. A D gene is named only where the DNA matches it firmly. A row's size may be missing; if present it is once, few, many or a size class.

V gene	D gene	J gene	clone size	CDR3 DNA	CDR3 protein
TRBV5-5	NA	TRBJ2-5	NA	TGTGCCAGCAGCTTGGGGACACTTACAACAGAGACCCAGTACTTC	CASSLGTLTTETQYF
TRBV5-1	NA	TRBJ2-2	NA	TGCGCCAGCAGCTCCGACAGCACCGGGGAGCTGTTTTTT	CASSSDSTGELFF
TRBV10-1	TRBD2	TRBJ2-7	NA	TGCGCCAGCAGTGAGGGGGTAGCGGGAGAACACGAGCAGTACTTC	CASSEGVAGEHEQYF
TRBV19	NA	TRBJ2-2	NA	TGTGCCAGTAGGATGACAGTGTTGAACACCGGGGAGCTGTTTTTT	CASRMTVLNTGELFF
TRBV11-2	NA	TRBJ2-3	few	TGTGCCAGCAGCTTGGGGGACTGGATACGCACAGATACGCAGTATTTT	CASSLGDWIRTDTQYF
TRBV7-8	NA	TRBJ1-5	NA	TGTGCCAGCAGCCGACAAAGGGCAGGGGAGCAGCCCCAGCATTTT	CASSRQRAGEQPQHF
TRBV30	NA	TRBJ1-6	once	TGTGCCTGGAGCGGGGGAGATCATAATTCACCCCTCCACTTT	CAWSGGDHNSPLHF
TRBV9	NA	TRBJ1-2	NA	TGTGCCAGCAGTCTGTTTTCCGGGACGGAGCTCAACTATGGCTACACCTTC	CASSLFSGTELNYGYTF
TRBV11-2	NA	TRBJ1-6	NA	TGTGCCAGCAGCTTAGTGGGAGAGGTAACTTCACCCCTCCACTTT	CASSLVGEVTSPLHF
TRBV3-1/TRBV3-2	NA	TRBJ1-1	NA	TGTGCCAGCAGCCAAACTGCACACCCGAACACTGAAGCTTTCTTT	CASSQTAHPNTEAFF
TRBV7-9	NA	TRBJ2-3	NA	TGTGCCAGCAGCTTAGATGTCGGCACAGATACGCAGTATTTT	CASSLDVGTDTQYF
TRBV7-8	NA	TRBJ1-1	NA	TGTGCCAGCAGCTTAGAGCGGGGGAACACTGAAGCTTTCTTT	CASSLERGNTEAFF
TRBV30	TRBD1	TRBJ1-2	NA	TGTGCCTGGAACCGGGACAGGCCGTATGGCTACACCTTC	CAWNRDRPYGYTF
TRBV6-5	TRBD1	TRBJ1-1	NA	TGTGCCAGCAGCCCCAGGGACAGGGGAAACACTGAAGCTTTCTTT	CASSPRDRGNTEAFF
TRBV12-3/TRBV12-4	NA	TRBJ1-1	NA	TGTGCCAGCACCTCCAACGGGAACACTGAAGCTTTCTTT	CASTSNGNTEAFF
TRBV5-1	TRBD1	TRBJ2-7	NA	TGCGCCAGCAGCTTGGTGTTAGGGACAGGTCTTGAGCAGTACTTC	CASSLVLGTGLEQYF
TRBV10-2	TRBD2	TRBJ2-6	once	TGCGCCAGCAGCGCAACCGGGACTAGCGAGTCGGCCGGGGCCAACGTCCTGACTTTC	CASSATGTSESAGANVLTF
TRBV7-2	NA	TRBJ1-2	NA	TGTGCCAGCAGCTTAGCGACTAACTATGGCTACACCTTC	CASSLATNYGYTF
TRBV7-8	NA	TRBJ2-7	NA	TGTGCCAGCAGCTTCGATTGGACCGACTCCTACGAGCAGTACTTC	CASSFDWTDSYEQYF
TRBV30	NA	TRBJ1-5	NA	TGTGCCTGGAGTGTATCGGAACAAAGCAATCAGCCCCAGCATTTT	CAWSVSEQSNQPQHF
TRBV12-3/TRBV12-4	NA	TRBJ1-1	NA	TGTGCCAGCAGTCTTCTCCCGAACACTGAAGCTTTCTTT	CASSLLPNTEAFF
TRBV21-1	NA	TRBJ2-5	NA	TGTGCCAGCAGCAAAAAGGGGCAGGCAGGGCCAGATCAAGAGACCCAGTACTTC	CASSKKGQAGPDQETQYF
TRBV28	NA	TRBJ2-4	NA	TGTGCCAGCAGTTTACCCGGAAACATTCAGTACTTC	CASSLPGNIQYF
TRBV2	TRBD1	TRBJ2-5	NA	TGTGCCAGCAGCGCCGGGACAGGGGGCTTGGTAGAGACCCAGTACTTC	CASSAGTGGLVETQYF
TRBV5-8	NA	TRBJ1-1	NA	TGTGCCAGCAGCTTGACAATGAACACTGAAGCTTTCTTT	CASSLTMNTEAFF
TRBV29-1	TRBD2	TRBJ2-5	NA	TGCAGCGTTGTCGGGGCTAGCGGGAGCCAGGAGACCCAGTACTTC	CSVVGASGSQETQYF
TRBV19	NA	TRBJ1-2	NA	TGTGCCAGTAGTATCGGGGCTGGTGTTTATGGCTACACCTTC	CASSIGAGVYGYTF
TRBV7-9	NA	TRBJ1-5	once	TGTGCCAGCAGCTTAGCGCAGAGTGGCAATCAGCCCCAGCATTTT	CASSLAQSGNQPQHF
TRBV29-1	NA	TRBJ1-1	NA	TGCAGCGCAGTGAACACTGAAGCTTTCTTT	CSAVNTEAFF